The 20 T cell receptor beta chains presented below share a single source sample, sequenced in a study of chronic HIV infection and antiretroviral therapy. MiXCR, run by TCRdb on the 5' RACE reads, gives a single entry per CDR3 protein. The repertoire holds 40,000 to 60,000 distinct CDR3 sequences, with under 20% as singletons. What was sequenced was peripheral blood. These receptors all come from an adult who had HIV and had not received antiretroviral therapy, or was an uninfected healthy control (not recorded which).

The chain is built from TRBV6-1 and TRBJ2-1; 9 bases map to TRBD2. With V trimmed by 11 bases and J by 3 bases, 14 bases remained unmatched. In germline, CDR1 is MNHNS, CDR2 SASEGT. There are 16 residues in the CDR3. CDR3 in DNA: TGTGCCTGCCGTACTAGCGGGCCAAATCACTACAATGAGCAGTTCTTC. Amino acids: CACRTSGPNHYNEQFF.

The chain links TRBV2 to TRBJ2-4; the D call may be TRBD1 or TRBD2 (7 bases each). The V gene's germline CDR1 is SNHLY and CDR2 FYNNEI. This CDR3 is 13 amino acids long. V dropped 8 bases and J dropped 7 bases, with 15 bases sitting between them. In DNA form, the CDR3 reads TGTGCCAGCCTTTCAGGGGGGGAGAACATTCAGTACTTC. Amino acid sequence: CASLSGGENIQYF.

This sequence joins TRBV28 and TRBJ2-1; 8 nucleotides align to TRBD2. Unmatched junction bases numbered 15, after V lost 5 bases and J lost 12 bases. Germline CDR1 reads MDHEN; CDR2 reads SYDVKM. The CDR3 runs to 15 residues. The DNA of the CDR3 is TGTGCCAGCAGTCGGGTTTTGAGCGGGAGCGCGGTGCAGTTCTTC. This gives the protein CASSRVLSGSAVQFF.

This chain connects TRBV11-2 to TRBJ2-7; TRBD1 agrees at 7 bases. Germline lookup yields CDR1 SGHAT and CDR2 FQNNGV. Trimming cost V 1 base and J 4 bases; bases outside gene matches: 4. The CDR3 consists of 14 residues. The CDR3 nucleotides read TGTGCCAGCAGCTTAGCACAGGGGCAATACGAGCAGTACTTC. This translates into CASSLAQGQYEQYF.

This clonotype has more than one count but fewer than ten. The rearrangement uses TRBV9 and TRBJ2-2; D unclear. Germline V gene lookup returns CDR1 SGDLS and CDR2 YYNGEE. V was pared by 3 bases and J by 0 bases, with 9 bases between. The CDR3 is made up of 15 amino acids. CDR3 sequence reads: CASSEGSSNTGELFF. Written as DNA, the CDR3 is TGTGCCAGCAGCGAAGGATCATCGAACACCGGGGAGCTGTTTTTT.

The chain uses TRBV28 and TRBJ2-7; 10 bases fit TRBD2. The CDR3 contains 15 residues. J lost 0 bases, V lost 3 bases, and 2 bases had no gene match. Germline V gene sequence: CDR1 MDHEN, CDR2 SYDVKM. The CDR3 region is CASSFPSGGSYEQYF. The CDR3, as DNA: TGTGCCAGCAGTTTTCCTAGCGGGGGCTCCTACGAGCAGTACTTC.

The V gene is TRBV10-3, the J gene TRBJ2-3; 9 bases align to TRBD1. Germline loops: CDR1 ENHRY, CDR2 SYGVKD. The CDR3 covers 15 residues. J gave up 2 bases and V 6 bases, and 6 bases lay outside the gene matches. The CDR3 DNA reads TGTGCCATCAGATCCGGGACAGGGAACACAGATACGCAGTATTTT. This codes for CAIRSGTGNTDTQYF.

This chain connects TRBV28 to TRBJ2-1; 9 nucleotides match TRBD2. The germline CDR1 and CDR2 sequences are MDHEN and SYDVKM. The CDR3 is 14 residues long. V lost 6 bases to trimming and J lost 15 bases; unmatched junction nucleotides: 15. CDR3 bases: TGTGCCAGCAGCTCTTTGGCGGGAGGGCCTTTTCTGTTCTTC. This translates into CASSSLAGGPFLFF.

The rearrangement links TRBV4-1 to TRBJ1-1; no firm D call. The ends were cut back, 1 base at V and 0 bases at J, with 18 bases in the middle. The length of the CDR3 is 18 residues. CDR1 MGHRA and CDR2 YSYEKL come from the germline V gene. The CDR3 loop is CASSQVPQDPLLNTEAFF. The DNA of the CDR3 is TGCGCCAGCAGCCAAGTGCCTCAAGACCCCCTTTTGAACACTGAAGCTTTCTTT.

The genes are TRBV28 and TRBJ1-5, with 8 bases fitting TRBD1. The CDR3 covers 13 residues. The V gene's germline CDR1 is MDHEN and CDR2 SYDVKM. V was pared by 7 bases and J by 7 bases, with 6 bases of the junction left unmatched. CDR3 in amino acids: CASIDRGSQPQHF. In DNA form, the CDR3 reads TGTGCCAGCATCGACAGGGGAAGCCAGCCCCAGCATTTT.

The chain carries TRBV28 and TRBJ2-7; D might be TRBD2 (6 bases). V dropped 8 bases and J dropped 9 bases, with 23 bases sitting between them. The length of the CDR3 is 14 residues. Germline assignment: CDR1 MDHEN and CDR2 SYDVKM. The CDR3 DNA reads TGTGCCAGCGTCGAGACGGGAGCCCTACGAGGGCAGTACTTC. As protein: CASVETGALRGQYF.

This chain connects TRBV9 to TRBJ1-2, with D possibly TRBD1 on 6 matching bases. V lost 4 bases to trimming and J lost 11 bases, with 18 bases between them. The CDR3 runs to 13 residues. CDR1 is SGDLS and CDR2 is YYNGEE in the germline V gene. The CDR3 here is CASSFSPRTEYTF. In nucleotides, the CDR3 is TGTGCCAGCAGCTTCTCCCCCAGGACAGAGTACACCTTC.

The V call is TRBV5-1, the J call TRBJ1-1; the D gene is possibly TRBD1 (5 bases). Germline V gene sequence: CDR1 SGHRS, CDR2 YFSETQ. The CDR3 is 13 amino acids. V lost 5 bases and J 1 base, leaving 9 bases between the germline ends. The chain's CDR3 is CASRYTGNTEAFF. Here the CDR3 DNA reads TGCGCCAGCAGGTACACAGGGAACACTGAAGCTTTCTTT.

This clonotype was detected a few times. V is TRBV10-3 and J is TRBJ2-1, with TRBD1 matching over 7 bases. The V gene's germline CDR1 is ENHRY and CDR2 SYGVKD. Trimming at V came to 7 bases and at J to 6 bases, leaving 6 bases not matched to a gene. This CDR3 contains 13 residues. In nucleotides, the CDR3 is TGTGCCATCAACCCCACAGGGGTCAATGAGCAGTTCTTC. As protein: CAINPTGVNEQFF.

V usage is TRBV5-5 and J usage is TRBJ1-1; 11 nucleotides line up with TRBD1. Germline V gene lookup returns CDR1 SGHKS and CDR2 YYEKEE (reference sequence). The CDR3 totals 15 residues. Trimming removed 6 bases from V and 3 bases from J; junction bases left unmatched: 7. CDR3 nucleotide sequence: TGTGCCAGCAAGGGACAGGGGGAGGTGGACACTGAAGCTTTCTTT. Its protein product is CASKGQGEVDTEAFF.

The chain has TRBV28 and TRBJ1-5; 8 positions match TRBD1. J lost 5 bases, V lost 5 bases, and 8 bases had no gene match. The CDR3 runs to 15 residues. The germline V gene has CDR1 MDHEN and CDR2 SYDVKM. For the CDR3, the DNA is TGTGCCAGCAGTACGACAGGGGCCCCCTATCAGCCCCAGCATTTT. Translating gives CASSTTGAPYQPQHF.

This clonotype has a handful of counts. This chain links TRBV25-1 with TRBJ1-1; 7 nucleotides agree with TRBD1. Germline V gene lookup returns CDR1 MGHDK and CDR2 SYGVNS. V lost 8 bases and J lost 9; bases outside the gene matches: 6. This CDR3 has 11 amino acids. The CDR3, as DNA: TGTGCCAGCGTTAGAGGGGGCCAAGCTTTCTTT. Translating it yields CASVRGGQAFF.

This chain joins TRBV4-1 and TRBJ1-2, with a weak D call TRBD1 (6 bases). CDR1 is MGHRA, CDR2 YSYEKL, per germline. The CDR3 contains 15 residues. V lost 3 bases to trimming and J lost 6 bases, with 17 bases between them. DNA for the CDR3: TGCGCCAGCAGCCAGGCCATTTTGACAGGAGATGGCTACACCTTC. Translating gives CASSQAILTGDGYTF.

The chain combines TRBV28 with TRBJ2-7; 8 bases match TRBD1. The CDR3 covers 15 residues. Germline V gene data show CDR1 as MDHEN and CDR2 as SYDVKM. After removal of 6 bases from V and 2 bases from J, the junction contained 9 bases not matched to a gene. CDR3: CASSAAGTGAYEQYF. The CDR3 nucleotides read TGTGCCAGCAGCGCCGCCGGGACAGGAGCCTACGAGCAGTACTTC. Looking up the rest from reference TRBV28 and TRBJ2-7 gives the full variable domain: DVKVTQSSRYLVKRTGEKVFLECVQDMDHENMFWYRQDPGLGLRLIYFSYDVKMKEKGDIPEGYSVSREKKERFSLILESASTNQTSMYLCASSAAGTGAYEQYFGPGTRLTVT.

CDR3 sequence (DNA): TGTGCCAGCAGCGTAGGACAGCTATATGGCTACACCTTC. It is translated as CASSVGQLYGYTF. The chain links TRBV9 to TRBJ1-2; a possible D gene is TRBD1 (5 bases). The germline gives CDR1 SGDLS, CDR2 YYNGEE. Trimming removed 0 bases from V and 5 bases from J, with 8 bases in between. The CDR3 is 13 amino acids.